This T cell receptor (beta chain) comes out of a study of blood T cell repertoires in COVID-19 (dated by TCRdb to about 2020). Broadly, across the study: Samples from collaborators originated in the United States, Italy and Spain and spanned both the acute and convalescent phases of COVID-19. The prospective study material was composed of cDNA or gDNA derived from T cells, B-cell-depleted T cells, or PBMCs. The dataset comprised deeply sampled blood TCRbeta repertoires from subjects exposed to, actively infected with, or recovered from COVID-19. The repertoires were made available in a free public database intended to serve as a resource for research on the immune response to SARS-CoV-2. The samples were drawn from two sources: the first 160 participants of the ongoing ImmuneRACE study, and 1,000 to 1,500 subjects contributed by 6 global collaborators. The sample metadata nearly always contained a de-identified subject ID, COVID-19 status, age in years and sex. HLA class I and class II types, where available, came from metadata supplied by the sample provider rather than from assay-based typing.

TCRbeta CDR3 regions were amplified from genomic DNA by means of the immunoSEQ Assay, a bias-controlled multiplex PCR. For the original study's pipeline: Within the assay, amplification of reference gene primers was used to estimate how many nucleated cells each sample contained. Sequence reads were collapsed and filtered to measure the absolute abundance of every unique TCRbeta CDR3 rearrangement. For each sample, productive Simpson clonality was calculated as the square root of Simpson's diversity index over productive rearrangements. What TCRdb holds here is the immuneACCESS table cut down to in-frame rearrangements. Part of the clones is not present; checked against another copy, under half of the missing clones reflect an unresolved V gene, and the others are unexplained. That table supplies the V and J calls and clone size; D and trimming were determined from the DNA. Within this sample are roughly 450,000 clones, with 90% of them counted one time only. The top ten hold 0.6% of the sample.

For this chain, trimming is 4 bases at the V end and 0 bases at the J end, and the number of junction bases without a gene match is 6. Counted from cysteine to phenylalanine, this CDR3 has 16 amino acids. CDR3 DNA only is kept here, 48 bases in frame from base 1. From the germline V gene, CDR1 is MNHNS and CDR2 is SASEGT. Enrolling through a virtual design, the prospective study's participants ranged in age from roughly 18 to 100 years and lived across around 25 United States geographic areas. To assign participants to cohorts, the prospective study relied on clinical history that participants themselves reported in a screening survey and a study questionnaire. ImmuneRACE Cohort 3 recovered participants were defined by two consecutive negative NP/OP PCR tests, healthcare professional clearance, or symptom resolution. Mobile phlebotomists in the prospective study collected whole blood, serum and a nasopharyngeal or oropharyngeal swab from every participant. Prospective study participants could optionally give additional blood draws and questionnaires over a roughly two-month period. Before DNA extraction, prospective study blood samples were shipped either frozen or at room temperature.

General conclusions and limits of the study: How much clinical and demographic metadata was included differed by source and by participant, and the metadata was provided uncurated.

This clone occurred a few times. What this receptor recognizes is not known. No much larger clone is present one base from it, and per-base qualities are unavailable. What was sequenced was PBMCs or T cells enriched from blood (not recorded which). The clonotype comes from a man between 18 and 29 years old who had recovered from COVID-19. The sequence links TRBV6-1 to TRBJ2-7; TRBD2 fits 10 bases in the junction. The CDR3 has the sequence CASSARGLAPSYEQYF. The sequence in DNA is TGTGCCAGCAGTGCACGGGGACTAGCGCCCTCCTACGAGCAGTACTTC.